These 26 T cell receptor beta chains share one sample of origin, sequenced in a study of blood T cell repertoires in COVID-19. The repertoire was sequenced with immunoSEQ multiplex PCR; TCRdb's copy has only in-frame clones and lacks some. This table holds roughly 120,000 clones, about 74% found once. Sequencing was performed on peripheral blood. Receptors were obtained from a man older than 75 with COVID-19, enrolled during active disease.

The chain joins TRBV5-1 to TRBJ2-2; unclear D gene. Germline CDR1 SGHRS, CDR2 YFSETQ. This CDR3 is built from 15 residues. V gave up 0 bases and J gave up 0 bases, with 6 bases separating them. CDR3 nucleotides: TGCGCCAGCAGCTTGGCGGTAACGAACACCGGGGAGCTGTTTTTT. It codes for CASSLAVTNTGELFF. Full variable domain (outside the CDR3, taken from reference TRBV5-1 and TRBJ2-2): KAGVTQTPRYLIKTRGQQVTLSCSPISGHRSVSWYQQTPGQGLQFLFEYFSETQRNKGNFPGRFSGRQFSNSRSEMNVSTLELGDSALYLCASSLAVTNTGELFFGEGSRLTVL.

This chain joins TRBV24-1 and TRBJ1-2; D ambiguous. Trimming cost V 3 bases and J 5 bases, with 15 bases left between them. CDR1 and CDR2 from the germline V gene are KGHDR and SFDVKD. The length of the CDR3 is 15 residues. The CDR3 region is CATSDVASSLYGYTF. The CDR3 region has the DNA TGTGCCACCAGTGATGTAGCGTCCTCTCTTTATGGCTACACCTTC.

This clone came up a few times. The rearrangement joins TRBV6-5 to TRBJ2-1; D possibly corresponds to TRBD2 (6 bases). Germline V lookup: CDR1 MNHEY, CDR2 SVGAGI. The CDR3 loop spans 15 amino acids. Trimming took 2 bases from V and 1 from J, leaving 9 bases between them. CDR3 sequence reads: CASSYVLASYNEQFF. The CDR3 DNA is TGTGCCAGCAGTTACGTCCTAGCGTCCTACAATGAGCAGTTCTTC.

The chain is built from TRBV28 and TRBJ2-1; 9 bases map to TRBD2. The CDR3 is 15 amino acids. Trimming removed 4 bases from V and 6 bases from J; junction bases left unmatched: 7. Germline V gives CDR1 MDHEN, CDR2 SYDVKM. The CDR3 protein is CASSSWTSEVNEQFF. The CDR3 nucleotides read TGTGCCAGCAGTTCATGGACTAGCGAGGTCAATGAGCAGTTCTTC. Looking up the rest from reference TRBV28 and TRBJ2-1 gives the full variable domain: DVKVTQSSRYLVKRTGEKVFLECVQDMDHENMFWYRQDPGLGLRLIYFSYDVKMKEKGDIPEGYSVSREKKERFSLILESASTNQTSMYLCASSSWTSEVNEQFFGPGTRLTVL.

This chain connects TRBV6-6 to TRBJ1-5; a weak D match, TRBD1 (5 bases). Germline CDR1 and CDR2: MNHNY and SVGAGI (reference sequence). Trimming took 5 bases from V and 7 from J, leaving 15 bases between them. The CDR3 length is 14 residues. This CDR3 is CASSGGLRDQPQHF. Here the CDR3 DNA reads TGTGCCAGCAGTGGGGGACTCCGGGACCAGCCCCAGCATTTT.

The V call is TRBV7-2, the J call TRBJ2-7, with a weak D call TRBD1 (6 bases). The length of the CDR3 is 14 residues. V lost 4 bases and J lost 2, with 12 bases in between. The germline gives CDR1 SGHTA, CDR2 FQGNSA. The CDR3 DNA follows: TGTGCCAGCAGCTCGGGACACGCTACCTACGAGCAGTACTTC. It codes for CASSSGHATYEQYF. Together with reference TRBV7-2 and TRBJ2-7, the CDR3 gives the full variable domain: GAGVSQSPSNKVTEKGKDVELRCDPISGHTALYWYRQSLGQGLEFLIYFQGNSAPDKSGLPSDRFSAERTGGSVSTLTIQRTQQEDSAVYLCASSSGHATYEQYFGPGTRLTVT.

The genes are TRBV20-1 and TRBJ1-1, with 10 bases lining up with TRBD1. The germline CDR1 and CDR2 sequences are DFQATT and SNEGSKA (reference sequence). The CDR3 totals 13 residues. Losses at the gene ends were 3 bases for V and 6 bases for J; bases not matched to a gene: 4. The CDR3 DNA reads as TGCAGTGCTAGTGGGGACAGGGGCTCTGAAGCTTTCTTT. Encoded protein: CSASGDRGSEAFF.

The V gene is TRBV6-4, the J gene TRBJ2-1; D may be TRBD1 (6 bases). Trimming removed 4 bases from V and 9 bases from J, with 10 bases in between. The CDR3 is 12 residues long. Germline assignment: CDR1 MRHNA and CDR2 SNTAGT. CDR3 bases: TGTGCCAGCAGTGTGACAGGTGGTGAGCAGTTCTTC. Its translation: CASSVTGGEQFF.

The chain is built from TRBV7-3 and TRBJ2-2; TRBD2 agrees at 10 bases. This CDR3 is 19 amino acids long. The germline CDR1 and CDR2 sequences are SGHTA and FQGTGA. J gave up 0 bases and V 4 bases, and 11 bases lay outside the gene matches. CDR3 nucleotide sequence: TGTGCCAGCAGCTCGTACCCGCCGGGACTAGCGACGAACACCGGGGAGCTGTTTTTT. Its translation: CASSSYPPGLATNTGELFF.

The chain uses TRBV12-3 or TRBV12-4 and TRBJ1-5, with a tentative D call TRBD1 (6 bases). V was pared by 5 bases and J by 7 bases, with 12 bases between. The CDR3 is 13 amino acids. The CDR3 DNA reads TGTGCCAGCAGTCCACAGGGTGGGCAGCCCCAGCATTTT. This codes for CASSPQGGQPQHF.

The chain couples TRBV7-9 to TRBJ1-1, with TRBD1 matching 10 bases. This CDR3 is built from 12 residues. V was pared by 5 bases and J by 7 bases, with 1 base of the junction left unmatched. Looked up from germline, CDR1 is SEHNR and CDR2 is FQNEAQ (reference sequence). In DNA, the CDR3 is TGTGCCAGCAGCGGGGACAGGGGTGAAGCTTTCTTT. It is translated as CASSGDRGEAFF.

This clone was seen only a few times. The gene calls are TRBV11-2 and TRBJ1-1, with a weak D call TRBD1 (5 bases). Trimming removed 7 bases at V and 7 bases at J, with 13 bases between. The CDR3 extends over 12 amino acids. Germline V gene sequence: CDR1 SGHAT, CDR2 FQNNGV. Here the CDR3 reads CASTQRGGEAFF. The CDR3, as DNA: TGTGCCAGCACCCAGCGGGGGGGTGAAGCTTTCTTT. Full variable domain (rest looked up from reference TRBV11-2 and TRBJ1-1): EAGVAQSPRYKIIEKRQSVAFWCNPISGHATLYWYQQILGQGPKLLIQFQNNGVVDDSQLPKDRFSAERLKGVDSTLKIQPAKLEDSAVYLCASTQRGGEAFFGQGTRLTVV.

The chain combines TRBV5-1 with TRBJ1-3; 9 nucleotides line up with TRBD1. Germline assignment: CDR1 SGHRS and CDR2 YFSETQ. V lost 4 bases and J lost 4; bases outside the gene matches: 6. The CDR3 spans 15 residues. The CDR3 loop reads CASSTGQGSGNTIYF. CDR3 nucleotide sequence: TGCGCCAGCAGCACAGGACAGGGGAGCGGAAACACCATATATTTT.

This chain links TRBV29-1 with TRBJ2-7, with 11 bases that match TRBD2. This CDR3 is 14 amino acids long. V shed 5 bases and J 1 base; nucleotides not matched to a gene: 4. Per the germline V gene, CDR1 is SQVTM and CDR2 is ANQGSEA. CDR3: CSVTGTSGSYEQYF. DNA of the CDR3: TGCAGCGTTACCGGGACTAGCGGTTCCTACGAGCAGTACTTC.

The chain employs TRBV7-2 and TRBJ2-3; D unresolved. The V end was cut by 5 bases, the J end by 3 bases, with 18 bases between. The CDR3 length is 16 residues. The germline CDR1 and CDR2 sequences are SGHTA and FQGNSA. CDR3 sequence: CASSPHAPPQTDTQYF. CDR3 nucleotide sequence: TGTGCCAGCAGCCCACACGCCCCCCCACAGACAGATACGCAGTATTTT.

Here the CDR3 reads CASSHSWVGVVADTQYF. In DNA, the CDR3 is TGTGCCAGCAGCCACTCTTGGGTGGGAGTAGTTGCAGATACGCAGTATTTT. The chain employs TRBV7-2 and TRBJ2-3; maybe TRBD2 (5 bases). CDR3 length: 17 residues. Germline V gene sequence: CDR1 SGHTA, CDR2 FQGNSA. Trimming removed 5 bases at V and 4 bases at J, with 22 bases between.

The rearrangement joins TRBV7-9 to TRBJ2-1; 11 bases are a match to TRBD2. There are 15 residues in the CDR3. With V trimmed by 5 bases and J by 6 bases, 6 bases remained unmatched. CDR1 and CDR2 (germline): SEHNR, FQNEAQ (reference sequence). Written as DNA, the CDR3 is TGTGCCAGCAGCAACCTAGCGGGAGGACGCAATGAGCAGTTCTTC. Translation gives CASSNLAGGRNEQFF.

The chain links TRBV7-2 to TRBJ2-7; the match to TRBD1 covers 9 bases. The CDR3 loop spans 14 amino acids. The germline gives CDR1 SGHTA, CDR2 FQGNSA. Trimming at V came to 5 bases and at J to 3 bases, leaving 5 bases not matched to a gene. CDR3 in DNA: TGTGCCAGCAGCACCGGGACAGGGAGCTACGAGCAGTACTTC. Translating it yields CASSTGTGSYEQYF.

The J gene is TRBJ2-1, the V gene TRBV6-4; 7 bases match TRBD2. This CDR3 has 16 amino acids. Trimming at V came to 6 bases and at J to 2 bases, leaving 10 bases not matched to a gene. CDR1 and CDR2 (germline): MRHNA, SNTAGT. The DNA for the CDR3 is TGTGCCAGCAGCCGCTCTAGCGGTCCTCCCTACAATGAGCAGTTCTTC. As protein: CASSRSSGPPYNEQFF.

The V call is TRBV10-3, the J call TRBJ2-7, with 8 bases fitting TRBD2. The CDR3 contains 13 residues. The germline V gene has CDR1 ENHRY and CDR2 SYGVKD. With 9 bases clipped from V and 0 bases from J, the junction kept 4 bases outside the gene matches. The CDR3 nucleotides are TGTGCCATGTCTACTAGCGGCTCCTACGAGCAGTACTTC. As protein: CAMSTSGSYEQYF.

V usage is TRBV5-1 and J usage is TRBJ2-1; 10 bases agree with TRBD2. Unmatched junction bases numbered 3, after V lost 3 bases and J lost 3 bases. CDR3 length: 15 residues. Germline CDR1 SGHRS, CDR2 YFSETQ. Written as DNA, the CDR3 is TGCGCCAGCAGCTGGACTAGCGGCGACTACAATGAGCAGTTCTTC. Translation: CASSWTSGDYNEQFF.

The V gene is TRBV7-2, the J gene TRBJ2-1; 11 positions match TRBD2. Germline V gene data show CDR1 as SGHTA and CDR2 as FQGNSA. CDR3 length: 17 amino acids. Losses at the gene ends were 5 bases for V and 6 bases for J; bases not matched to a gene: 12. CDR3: CASSLGASGRLPNEQFF. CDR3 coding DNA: TGTGCCAGCAGCCTGGGGGCTAGCGGGAGGTTGCCCAATGAGCAGTTCTTC.

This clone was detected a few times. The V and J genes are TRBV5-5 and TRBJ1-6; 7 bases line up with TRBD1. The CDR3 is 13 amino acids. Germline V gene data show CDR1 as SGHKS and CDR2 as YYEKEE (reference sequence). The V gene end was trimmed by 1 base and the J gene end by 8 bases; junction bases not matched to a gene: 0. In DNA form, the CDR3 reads TGTGCCAGCAGCTTGACAGGGGATTCACCCCTCCACTTT. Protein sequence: CASSLTGDSPLHF.

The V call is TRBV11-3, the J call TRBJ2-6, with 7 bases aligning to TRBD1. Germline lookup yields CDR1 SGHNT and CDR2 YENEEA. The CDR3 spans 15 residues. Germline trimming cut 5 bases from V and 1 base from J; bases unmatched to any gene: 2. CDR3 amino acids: CASSRGQSGANVLTF. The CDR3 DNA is TGTGCCAGCAGCCGGGGACAGTCTGGGGCCAACGTCCTGACTTTC.

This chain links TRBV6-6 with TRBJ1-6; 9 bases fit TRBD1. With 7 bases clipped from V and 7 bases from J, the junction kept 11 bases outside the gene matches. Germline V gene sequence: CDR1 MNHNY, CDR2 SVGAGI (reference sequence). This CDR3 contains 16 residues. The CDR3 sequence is CASTTLRDRDNSPLHF. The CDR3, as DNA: TGTGCCAGCACTACGCTCCGGGACAGGGACAATTCACCCCTCCACTTT.

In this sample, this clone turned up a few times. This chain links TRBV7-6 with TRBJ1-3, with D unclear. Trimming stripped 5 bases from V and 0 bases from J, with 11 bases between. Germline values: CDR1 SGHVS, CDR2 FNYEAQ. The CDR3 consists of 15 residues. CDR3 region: CASSVRDNSGNTIYF. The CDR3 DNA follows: TGTGCCAGCAGCGTCCGGGATAACTCTGGAAACACCATATATTTT.